The next 30 T cell receptor beta chains were all read from a single sample in a study of T cells after yellow fever vaccination. A single record per CDR3 protein comes from TCRdb applying MiXCR to the 5' RACE reads. The sample lists under 250,000 distinct CDR3 sequences, about 7% occurring once. Specimen: CD4+ T cells sorted from PBMCs, collected 15 days after the yellow fever booster vaccination. Receptors originate from a man younger than 45 who received the YFV17D yellow fever vaccine.

The chain links TRBV29-1 to TRBJ2-3; 7 nucleotides line up with TRBD2. V lost 7 bases to trimming and J lost 3 bases; unmatched junction nucleotides: 13. CDR3 length: 15 amino acids. The germline V gene encodes CDR1 SQVTM and CDR2 ANQGSEA. The CDR3 bases are TGCAGCGGGCGGGGAGGGCCGATGGGAACAGATACGCAGTATTTT. Translated, it gives CSGRGGPMGTDTQYF.

This clonotype was found once. J is TRBJ1-4 and V is TRBV7-2; D gene unclear. The CDR3 contains 15 residues. The V gene lost 0 bases and the J gene lost 5 bases, with 10 bases spanning the gap. Germline CDR1 is SGHTA and CDR2 is FQGNSA. CDR3 sequence: CASSLAGVQNEKLFF. The CDR3 DNA follows: TGTGCCAGCAGCTTAGCCGGGGTCCAGAATGAAAAACTGTTTTTT.

The chain joins TRBV5-6 to TRBJ2-1; 7 positions agree with TRBD2. CDR1 is SGHDT and CDR2 is YYEEEE in the germline V gene. With V trimmed by 4 bases and J by 0 bases, 10 bases remained unmatched. This CDR3 spans 17 amino acids. CDR3 loop: CASSRVGLADSYNEQFF. As DNA, the CDR3 is TGTGCCAGCAGCCGAGTTGGGCTAGCGGACTCCTACAATGAGCAGTTCTTC.

The table lists this clonotype with many counts. This chain uses TRBV7-3 with TRBJ2-7, with 9 bases identical to TRBD2. This CDR3 region has 15 residues. V dropped 1 base and J dropped 2; count of bases not matched to a gene: 3. Per germline, CDR1 SGHTA and CDR2 FQGTGA. CDR3 loop: CASSLRRLAAYEQYF. CDR3 coding DNA: TGTGCCAGCAGCTTAAGAAGACTAGCGGCCTACGAGCAGTACTTC. The whole variable domain, filled in from reference TRBV7-3 and TRBJ2-7, reads GAGVSQTPSNKVTEKGKYVELRCDPISGHTALYWYRQSLGQGPEFLIYFQGTGAADDSGLPNDRFFAVRPEGSVSTLKIQRTERGDSAVYLCASSLRRLAAYEQYFGPGTRLTVT.

This clonotype has just a few counts. The rearrangement joins TRBV20-1 to TRBJ2-7, with 7 bases fitting TRBD2. V lost 3 bases, J lost 4 bases, and 12 bases stayed unmatched. The CDR3 covers 15 residues. The V gene's germline CDR1 is DFQATT and CDR2 SNEGSKA (reference sequence). This CDR3 reads CSASRPAGYLYEQYF. CDR3 in DNA: TGCAGTGCTAGTAGGCCAGCGGGGTATCTATACGAGCAGTACTTC.

This clonotype was detected ten times or more. The chain couples TRBV6-5 to TRBJ2-7; 7 nucleotides line up with TRBD2. This CDR3 has 15 amino acids. With V trimmed by 6 bases and J by 7 bases, 15 bases remained unmatched. Per the germline V gene, CDR1 is MNHEY and CDR2 is SVGAGI. The CDR3 protein is CASSLIPSGPGEQYF. Written as DNA, the CDR3 is TGTGCCAGCAGCCTCATCCCTAGCGGCCCGGGGGAGCAGTACTTC.

In this sample, this clonotype turned up many times. The chain recombines TRBV29-1 with TRBJ2-3; possibly TRBD1 or TRBD2 for D (5 bases each). Trimming cost V 8 bases and J 3 bases, with 18 bases left between them. The CDR3 sequence is 14 residues long. Germline V gene lookup returns CDR1 SQVTM and CDR2 ANQGSEA. CDR3 protein: CSSKRGEWTDTQYF. Written as DNA, the CDR3 is TGCAGCTCTAAAAGAGGGGAGTGGACAGATACGCAGTATTTT.

Worth noting for this clonotype: This clone may be a read error of a much larger clone one base away. V is TRBV6-1 and J is TRBJ2-1; TRBD1 matches 7 bases. The CDR3 is made up of 14 amino acids. The germline V gene encodes CDR1 MNHNS and CDR2 SASEGT. Trimming cost V 8 bases and J 3 bases; bases outside gene matches: 7. The CDR3 DNA reads as TGTGCCAGCGGGACAGTACTATGCTACAATGAGCAGTTCTTC. Amino acids: CASGTVLCYNEQFF.

This clonotype was observed a handful of times. The V call is TRBV20-1, the J call TRBJ2-1; weak D call: TRBD1 (6 bases). With 0 bases removed from V and 13 bases from J, the gap between germline ends came to 16 bases. Germline assignment: CDR1 DFQATT and CDR2 SNEGSKA (reference sequence). This CDR3 has 13 residues. The CDR3 sequence is CSAREGGSVGQFF. DNA for the CDR3: TGCAGTGCTAGAGAAGGGGGTAGCGTTGGTCAGTTCTTC.

This clonotype was counted ten times or more. The J gene is TRBJ2-1, the V gene TRBV29-1, with TRBD2 as a possible D gene (6 bases). This CDR3 has 13 residues. V lost 7 bases and J lost 5, with 15 bases in between. Germline V CDR1 and CDR2: SQVTM, ANQGSEA. For the CDR3, the DNA is TGCAGCGCCCGGGACTCTTATAACAATGAGCAGTTCTTC. It yields the protein CSARDSYNNEQFF.

This clonotype occurred many times. This chain joins TRBV12-3 or TRBV12-4 and TRBJ2-2; TRBD2 agrees at 9 bases. The CDR3 extends over 13 amino acids. V dropped 6 bases and J dropped 6; count of bases not matched to a gene: 2. The CDR3 DNA reads TGTGCCAGCAGGCGGGAGGGCCCCGGGGAGCTGTTTTTT. Translated, it gives CASRREGPGELFF.

This clonotype showed up just a few times. The chain links TRBV5-6 to TRBJ2-6, with 12 bases matching TRBD1. Germline CDR1 is SGHDT and CDR2 is YYEEEE. The V and J ends lost 7 bases and 4 bases, in that order; junction bases with no gene match: 9. The CDR3 has 17 residues. Here the CDR3 reads CASLKGDRGLGANVLTF. CDR3 coding DNA: TGTGCCAGCCTGAAAGGGGACAGGGGGCTAGGGGCCAACGTCCTGACTTTC.

The table lists this clonotype with many counts. The V and J genes are TRBV10-1 and TRBJ2-5, with a tentative D call TRBD2 (6 bases). In germline, CDR1 is WNHNN, CDR2 SYGVQD (reference sequence). V shed 4 bases and J shed 2 bases, with 17 bases lying between them. This CDR3 has 16 amino acids. CDR3 nucleotides: TGCGCCAGCAGTGCGGGGCTAGCTGGAGGGCAAGAGACCCAGTACTTC. It is translated as CASSAGLAGGQETQYF.

The CDR3 DNA reads TGTGCCAGCACCGTGGAGGGATCGCAGTACTTC. As protein: CASTVEGSQYF. The rearrangement joins TRBV7-2 to TRBJ2-7; possibly TRBD2 for D (6 bases). V lost 7 bases, J lost 9 bases, and 13 bases lay in between. Germline V gene sequence: CDR1 SGHTA, CDR2 FQGNSA. This CDR3 has 11 residues.

This clonotype was seen ten or more times. This chain uses TRBV12-3 or TRBV12-4 with TRBJ2-5, with D possibly matching TRBD1 (6 bases). This CDR3 comprises 13 residues. V lost 6 bases and J lost 4, with 12 bases in between. This CDR3 reads CASRKQGPETQYF. The DNA of the CDR3 is TGTGCCAGCAGAAAACAGGGTCCAGAGACCCAGTACTTC.

This clonotype was detected ten times or more. The chain employs TRBV6-2 or TRBV6-3 and TRBJ2-1; no firm D call. V was shortened by 4 bases and J by 7 bases, with 5 bases between the two germline ends. The germline V gene has CDR1 MNHEY and CDR2 SVGEGT. The CDR3 covers 11 residues. CDR3 region: CASSSWNEQFF. CDR3 nucleotide sequence: TGTGCCAGCAGTTCGTGGAATGAGCAGTTCTTC.

The chain has TRBV5-1 and TRBJ2-7; 7 bases match TRBD1. Trimming cost V 5 bases and J 2 bases; bases outside gene matches: 10. The CDR3 has 15 residues. Per the germline V gene, CDR1 is SGHRS and CDR2 is YFSETQ. The CDR3 region has the DNA TGCGCCAGCAGTTCAATGACAGGGTACACCTACGAGCAGTACTTC. Its translation is CASSSMTGYTYEQYF.

This clonotype was counted only a few times. J is TRBJ2-3 and V is TRBV19; TRBD2 matches at 8 bases. CDR1 LNHDA and CDR2 SQIVND come from the germline V gene (reference sequence). Germline trimming cut 9 bases from V and 4 bases from J; bases unmatched to any gene: 9. The CDR3 covers 14 residues. The CDR3: CASQGREASDTQYF. Written as DNA, the CDR3 is TGTGCCAGCCAGGGGCGGGAGGCTTCAGATACGCAGTATTTT. Full variable domain (rest looked up from reference TRBV19 and TRBJ2-3): DGGITQSPKYLFRKEGQNVTLSCEQNLNHDAMYWYRQDPGQGLRLIYYSQIVNDFQKGDIAEGYSVSREKKESFPLTVTSAQKNPTAFYLCASQGREASDTQYFGPGTRLTVL.

This clonotype was detected only a few times. This chain uses TRBV7-8 with TRBJ2-1, with D unresolved. The V end was cut by 5 bases, the J end by 7 bases, with 12 bases between. Germline V lookup: CDR1 SGHVS, CDR2 FQNEAQ. The CDR3 is 13 residues long. The CDR3 region is CASSPNTGNEQFF. As DNA, the CDR3 is TGTGCCAGCAGCCCGAACACGGGTAATGAGCAGTTCTTC.

This clonotype has just a few counts. This chain joins TRBV30 and TRBJ1-3, with D unresolved. V was clipped by 2 bases and J by 2 bases, with 4 bases between them. CDR1 and CDR2 (germline): GTSNPN, SVGIG (reference sequence). This CDR3 contains 12 residues. The chain's CDR3 is CAWSPTGNTIYF. The CDR3 DNA sequence: TGTGCCTGGAGTCCAACTGGAAACACCATATATTTT.

This clonotype was counted at least ten times. The rearrangement joins TRBV12-3 or TRBV12-4 to TRBJ2-7, with 9 bases that match TRBD2. The trim removed 5 bases at V and 4 bases at J, leaving 6 bases unmatched. The CDR3 loop spans 14 amino acids. CDR3 sequence reads: CASSAGLALYEQYF. In DNA form, the CDR3 reads TGTGCCAGCAGTGCGGGACTAGCACTATACGAGCAGTACTTC.

This clonotype has only a few counts. J is TRBJ1-1 and V is TRBV5-1; TRBD1 agrees at 10 bases. V lost 1 base and J lost 5; bases outside the gene matches: 11. Germline CDR1 SGHRS, CDR2 YFSETQ. The CDR3 has 17 residues. The CDR3 sequence: CASSLSTGQGVGTEAFF. The CDR3, as DNA: TGCGCCAGCAGCTTGTCAACTGGACAGGGGGTTGGGACTGAAGCTTTCTTT. The full variable domain, completed using reference TRBV5-1 and TRBJ1-1, is KAGVTQTPRYLIKTRGQQVTLSCSPISGHRSVSWYQQTPGQGLQFLFEYFSETQRNKGNFPGRFSGRQFSNSRSEMNVSTLELGDSALYLCASSLSTGQGVGTEAFFGQGTRLTVV.

This rearrangement joins TRBV11-2 to TRBJ2-7, with a weak D call TRBD1 (5 bases). V shed 5 bases and J shed 2 bases, with 16 bases lying between them. The length of the CDR3 is 15 residues. Germline lookup yields CDR1 SGHAT and CDR2 FQNNGV. The CDR3 loop is CASSPVGRPAYEQYF. The CDR3 DNA follows: TGTGCCAGCAGCCCCGTGGGGCGACCGGCCTACGAGCAGTACTTC.

This clonotype occurred a few times. The rearrangement uses TRBV19 and TRBJ2-5; a weak D match, TRBD2 (5 bases). V was clipped by 6 bases and J by 4 bases, with 12 bases between them. The CDR3 is 13 residues long. Germline values: CDR1 LNHDA, CDR2 SQIVND (reference sequence). The CDR3 protein is CASRAVGVETQYF. CDR3 bases: TGTGCCAGTAGAGCGGTAGGAGTAGAGACCCAGTACTTC.

The V call is TRBV30, the J call TRBJ2-7; the D is unclear. Looked up from germline, CDR1 is GTSNPN and CDR2 is SVGIG (reference sequence). The CDR3 is 15 residues long. The V and J ends lost 0 bases and 2 bases respectively, with 14 bases between them. This CDR3 is CAWSVRAGVTYEQYF. DNA for the CDR3: TGTGCCTGGAGTGTAAGGGCAGGCGTGACCTACGAGCAGTACTTC. Full variable domain (remainder filled in from reference TRBV30 and TRBJ2-7): SQTIHQWPATLVQPVGSPLSLECTVEGTSNPNLYWYRQAAGRGLQLLFYSVGIGQISSEVPQNLSASRPQDRQFILSSKKLLLSDSGFYLCAWSVRAGVTYEQYFGPGTRLTVT.

This clonotype was recorded a few times. V and J are TRBV20-1 and TRBJ2-7, with D maybe TRBD2 (6 bases). V was clipped by 2 bases and J by 6 bases, with 8 bases between them. Germline V gene data show CDR1 as DFQATT and CDR2 as SNEGSKA (reference sequence). The CDR3 is made up of 11 amino acids. The CDR3 reads CSARSGPEQYF. The CDR3 DNA follows: TGCAGTGCTAGAAGCGGGCCCGAGCAGTACTTC.

The rearrangement joins TRBV4-3 to TRBJ1-4, with 7 nucleotides matching TRBD1. The germline V gene encodes CDR1 LGHNA and CDR2 YSLEER. V trimming: 0 bases; J trimming: 4 bases; junction bases outside the gene matches: 5. CDR3 size: 16 residues. The CDR3 is CASSQEPGQHNEKLFF. The CDR3 nucleotides are TGCGCCAGCAGCCAAGAGCCGGGACAGCATAATGAAAAACTGTTTTTT.

In this sample, this clonotype turned up many times. The rearrangement links TRBV4-3 to TRBJ2-3, with 10 bases that match TRBD2. There are 16 residues in the CDR3. The ends lost 0 bases at V and 7 bases at J; junction bases unmatched: 7. Germline-derived CDR1 and CDR2 are LGHNA and YSLEER. In DNA, the CDR3 is TGCGCCAGCAGCCAAGAAAGCGGGAGGGGTGTAAATACGCAGTATTTT. This gives the protein CASSQESGRGVNTQYF.

Ten or more counts support this clonotype. The DNA is left out, because the CDR3 cannot be placed on it with certainty; the CDR3 is given as TCRdb lists it. The chain links TRBV21-1 to TRBJ2-1; the DNA was not compared with TRBD1, the D call given in the table. TRBV21-1 is reported as a pseudogene. The CDR3 length is 20 residues, termini included. CDR3 amino acids: CASSKARWAAGTGIYNEQFF.

This clonotype was picked up a small number of times. The chain carries TRBV5-1 and TRBJ1-6, with D perhaps TRBD1 (5 bases). The CDR3 is 15 residues long. Trimming shortened V by 3 bases and J by 5 bases, and 12 bases separated the two germline ends. Looked up from germline, CDR1 is SGHRS and CDR2 is YFSETQ. The CDR3 DNA follows: TGCGCCAGCAGCTCCGACGGGGCGCATAATTCACCCCTCCACTTT. It is translated as CASSSDGAHNSPLHF.